Following are 20 T cell receptor beta chains from one sample sequenced in a study of blood T cells in healthy people across ages. A J-beta primer mix and a sample-barcoded 5' primer were used in a second PCR of about 7 to 11 cycles. Via MiXCR, TCRdb re-called the 5' RACE reads, giving one row per CDR3 protein. This table holds 1.8 million or so distinct CDR3 sequences, around 40% found once. Sequenced: blood. Source of these receptors: a human donor in good health.

The V call is TRBV3-1, the J call TRBJ1-1; D is undetermined. Germline loops: CDR1 LGHDT, CDR2 YNNKEL (reference sequence). The ends were cut back, 2 bases at V and 0 bases at J, with 4 bases in the middle. The CDR3 length is 13 residues. The CDR3 loop is CASSQIVNTEAFF. DNA of the CDR3: TGTGCCAGCAGCCAAATAGTGAACACTGAAGCTTTCTTT.

The gene calls are TRBV5-6 and TRBJ2-6; a possible D gene is TRBD1 (6 bases). CDR1 is SGHDT and CDR2 is YYEEEE in the germline V gene. V was trimmed by 6 bases and J by 2 bases, leaving 12 bases between them. This CDR3 has 15 amino acids. This CDR3 is CASKRWDTGANVLTF. The CDR3 coding sequence is TGTGCCAGCAAAAGGTGGGACACTGGGGCCAACGTCCTGACTTTC.

This chain connects TRBV20-1 to TRBJ1-2; no reliable D call. CDR1 and CDR2 (germline): DFQATT, SNEGSKA (reference sequence). The CDR3 covers 13 residues. V gave up 3 bases and J gave up 8 bases, with 16 bases separating them. The CDR3, as DNA: TGCAGTGCTAGGCAGCGGGAGAAGCAAGGCTACACCTTC. It is translated as CSARQREKQGYTF.

The chain carries TRBV29-1 and TRBJ2-4; 7 bases are a match to TRBD2. CDR3 size: 12 residues. Germline assignment: CDR1 SQVTM and CDR2 ANQGSEA. V was pared by 7 bases and J by 4 bases, with 4 bases of the junction left unmatched. CDR3 loop: CSAGEGKNIQYF. CDR3 DNA: TGCAGCGCCGGGGAGGGAAAAAACATTCAGTACTTC.

This clonotype was recorded a few times. The chain carries TRBV7-2 and TRBJ1-2; 9 bases are a match to TRBD1. The CDR3 is made up of 14 amino acids. V gave up 5 bases and J gave up 8 bases; unmatched junction bases: 9. Germline V lookup: CDR1 SGHTA, CDR2 FQGNSA. The CDR3 DNA follows: TGTGCCAGCAGCGCACCACAGGGGGCAGTGGGCTACACCTTC. Its translation is CASSAPQGAVGYTF.

This clonotype was detected only a few times. This chain links TRBV7-9 with TRBJ2-1, with TRBD2 identical over 10 bases. This CDR3 is 15 amino acids long. V was pared by 5 bases and J by 7 bases, with 8 bases of the junction left unmatched. Germline V gene lookup returns CDR1 SEHNR and CDR2 FQNEAQ (reference sequence). CDR3 sequence reads: CASSLGLAMRNEQFF. Written as DNA, the CDR3 is TGTGCCAGCAGCCTGGGACTAGCGATGAGGAATGAGCAGTTCTTC.

V usage is TRBV12-3 or TRBV12-4 and J usage is TRBJ2-2; D gene ambiguous. V lost 3 bases and J lost 1, with 9 bases in between. The CDR3 is 15 residues long. This CDR3 is CASSFRALNTGELFF. Written as DNA, the CDR3 is TGTGCCAGCAGTTTTCGAGCGTTGAACACCGGGGAGCTGTTTTTT.

V and J are TRBV7-9 and TRBJ2-4; perhaps TRBD2 as D (5 bases). The better agreement between TRBJ2-7 and the DNA end casts doubt on the J call. The CDR3 is made up of 13 amino acids. The germline V gene encodes CDR1 SEHNR and CDR2 FQNEAQ (reference sequence). CDR3 protein: CASSRGIPYEQYF. Written as DNA, the CDR3 is TGTGCCAGCAGCCGGGGAATTCCCTACGAGCAGTACTTC.

This chain joins TRBV6-5 and TRBJ1-4, with TRBD1 identical over 7 bases. The CDR3 contains 15 residues. Germline assignment: CDR1 MNHEY and CDR2 SVGAGI. The V segment lost 6 bases and the J segment 5 bases; nucleotides outside the gene matches: 9. The CDR3 DNA reads TGTGCCAGCAGACGGGACAGCGGTGGGAATGAAAAACTGTTTTTT. It encodes CASRRDSGGNEKLFF.

The chain joins TRBV27 to TRBJ2-7; perhaps TRBD1 as D (5 bases). Looked up from germline, CDR1 is MNHEY and CDR2 is SMNVEV (reference sequence). V was trimmed by 9 bases and J by 5 bases, leaving 17 bases between them. CDR3 length: 13 amino acids. CDR3 bases: TGTGCCAGTTCGAGTATAGGGGCGAACGAGCAGTACTTC. It translates to CASSSIGANEQYF.

This clonotype was seen only a few times. The chain combines TRBV20-1 with TRBJ2-3; no reliable D call. Germline CDR1 and CDR2: DFQATT and SNEGSKA (reference sequence). V lost 3 bases, J lost 4 bases, and 11 bases lay in between. This CDR3 has 13 residues. The CDR3: CSARLYTADTQYF. CDR3 coding DNA: TGCAGTGCTAGGCTATACACGGCAGATACGCAGTATTTT.

The chain couples TRBV29-1 to TRBJ2-7; 12 bases are shared with TRBD2. Germline CDR1 reads SQVTM; CDR2 reads ANQGSEA. The CDR3 consists of 15 residues. Trimming at V came to 4 bases and at J to 5 bases, leaving 9 bases not matched to a gene. The DNA of the CDR3 is TGCAGCGTTGGATCTGGACTAGCGGGGTCCGACGAGCAGTACTTC. Translation gives CSVGSGLAGSDEQYF.

The chain is built from TRBV5-1 and TRBJ1-4; D call uncertain. Germline CDR1 and CDR2: SGHRS and YFSETQ. The CDR3 totals 14 residues. Trimming removed 7 bases at V and 3 bases at J, with 13 bases between. CDR3 in DNA: TGCGCCAGCCGAACGGCGTCGGCTAATGAAAAACTGTTTTTT. Translated, it gives CASRTASANEKLFF.

Regarding this clonotype: A read error may explain this, as a much larger clone is one base away. This chain uses TRBV20-1 with TRBJ2-7; weak D call: TRBD2 (6 bases). The CDR3 loop spans 14 amino acids. Germline lookup yields CDR1 DFQATT and CDR2 SNEGSKA (reference sequence). The CDR3 is CSAGKRSSAYGQYF. The CDR3, as DNA: TGCAGTGCTGGGAAAAGATCTAGCGCTTACGGGCAGTACTTC.

This clonotype was counted a few times. The chain couples TRBV6-1 to TRBJ2-6; no definite D call. The CDR3 totals 20 residues. The V gene's germline CDR1 is MNHNS and CDR2 SASEGT. Trimming took off 0 bases at V and 0 bases at J, with 18 bases between the two ends. CDR3 sequence: CASSEAAWAVLLSGANVLTF. CDR3 sequence (DNA): TGTGCCAGCAGTGAAGCGGCGTGGGCAGTGCTCCTCTCTGGGGCCAACGTCCTGACTTTC.

As to this clonotype: One end of the junction is discordant with germline, which a read error may explain. This chain joins TRBV19 and TRBJ1-1, with TRBD1 matching over 8 bases. The germline V gene encodes CDR1 LNHDA and CDR2 SQIVND (reference sequence). This CDR3 comprises 18 residues. CDR3 coding DNA: TGTACCAGTAGAACGGCGGCAGGGGGCGAGTCTAGGAGGACTGAAGCTTTCTTT. Its translation: CTSRTAAGGESRRTEAFF.

The CDR3 sequence: CASSPQTGVSYNEQFF. CDR3 DNA sequence: TGTGCCAGCAGCCCCCAGACAGGGGTATCCTACAATGAGCAGTTCTTC. The J gene is TRBJ2-1, the V gene TRBV7-2, with 8 bases aligning to TRBD1. V was clipped by 5 bases and J by 1 base; unmatched bases: 7. CDR3 length equals 16 residues. Germline V gene data show CDR1 as SGHTA and CDR2 as FQGNSA.

The V and J genes are TRBV29-1 and TRBJ2-3, with unresolved D. The V end lost 0 bases, the J end lost 4 bases, and 17 bases lay between the germline ends. The CDR3 contains 16 residues. Germline V gene data show CDR1 as SQVTM and CDR2 as ANQGSEA. CDR3 protein: CSVEEGHKGSADTQYF. For the CDR3, the DNA is TGCAGCGTTGAAGAAGGGCATAAAGGCTCAGCAGATACGCAGTATTTT.

This clonotype was seen only a few times. The rearrangement links TRBV7-8 to TRBJ2-1; 9 nucleotides line up with TRBD2. V was pared by 6 bases and J by 1 base, with 16 bases of the junction left unmatched. The length of the CDR3 is 19 residues. Germline V gene data show CDR1 as SGHVS and CDR2 as FQNEAQ. CDR3 sequence: CASRYPGLASSSSYNEQFF. For the CDR3, the DNA is TGTGCCAGCAGATATCCGGGACTAGCCTCCAGCAGTTCCTACAATGAGCAGTTCTTC.

This clonotype was detected a few times. V and J are TRBV28 and TRBJ1-5, with D possibly matching TRBD1 (5 bases). The CDR3 contains 18 residues. V was clipped by 3 bases and J by 3 bases, with 21 bases between them. CDR1 is MDHEN, CDR2 SYDVKM, per germline. In nucleotides, the CDR3 is TGTGCCAGCAGTTTTATTGTAGCGGGGGGGACCTTCAATCAGCCCCAGCATTTT. Translating gives CASSFIVAGGTFNQPQHF.